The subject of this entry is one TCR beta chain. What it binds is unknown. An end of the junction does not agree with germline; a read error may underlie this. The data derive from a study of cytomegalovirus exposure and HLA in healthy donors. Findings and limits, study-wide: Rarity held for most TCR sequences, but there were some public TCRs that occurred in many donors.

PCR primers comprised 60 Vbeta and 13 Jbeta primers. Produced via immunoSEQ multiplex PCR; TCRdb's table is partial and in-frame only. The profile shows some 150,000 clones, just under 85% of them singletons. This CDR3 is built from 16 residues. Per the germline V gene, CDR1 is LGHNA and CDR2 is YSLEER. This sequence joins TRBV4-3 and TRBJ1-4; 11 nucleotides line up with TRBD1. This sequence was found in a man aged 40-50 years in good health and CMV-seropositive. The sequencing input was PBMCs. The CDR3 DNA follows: TGCGCCAGCAGCGAAGGGACAGGGGGAACTAATGAAAAACTATTTTTT. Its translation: CASSEGTGGTNEKLFF.